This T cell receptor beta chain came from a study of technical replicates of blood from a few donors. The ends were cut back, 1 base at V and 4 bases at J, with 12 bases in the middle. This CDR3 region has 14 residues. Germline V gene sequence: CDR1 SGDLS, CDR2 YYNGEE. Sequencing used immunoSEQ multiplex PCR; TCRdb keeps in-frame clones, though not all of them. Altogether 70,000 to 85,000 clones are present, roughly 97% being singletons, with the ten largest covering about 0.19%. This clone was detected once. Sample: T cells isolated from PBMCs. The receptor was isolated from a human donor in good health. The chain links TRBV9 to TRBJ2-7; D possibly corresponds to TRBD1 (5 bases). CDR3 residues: CASSVLDIGYEQYF. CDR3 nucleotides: TGTGCCAGCAGCGTATTGGACATAGGGTACGAGCAGTACTTC.